The rows below give T cell receptor beta chains drawn from one sample of a study of shared clonotypes between healthy human individuals. Repertoires were generated with immunoSEQ multiplex PCR, while TCRdb's copy carries only in-frame clones and drops some. The profile shows about 1.1 million clones, around 77% of them singletons. Material: memory CD4+ T cells from PBMCs. The receptor source for this set is a man aged 18 to 30 in good health. Some clones in this sample may be carry-over from other donors' samples. Each CDR3 is given with its conserved first and last residue. A D gene is named only where the DNA matches it firmly. Not every row has a clone size; where given, it reads once, few, many or a size class.

cdr3_nt: TGTGCCAGCAGCCCCGGACAGGGCCTCGGCAATCAGCCCCAGCATTTT
cdr3_aa: CASSPGQGLGNQPQHF
j_call: TRBJ1-5
clone_size: .
d_call: TRBD1
v_call: TRBV5-8
cdr3_length: 16

cdr3_nt: TGCAGCGGCAGGGTTGGAGGACAAGAGACCCAGTACTTC
cdr3_aa: CSGRVGGQETQYF
j_call: TRBJ2-5
clone_size: .
d_call: .
v_call: TRBV29-1
cdr3_length: 13

cdr3_nt: TGCGCCAGCAGCTTACCCGACAGGCAAGAGACCCAGTACTTC
cdr3_aa: CASSLPDRQETQYF
j_call: TRBJ2-5
clone_size: .
d_call: .
v_call: TRBV5-1
cdr3_length: 14

cdr3_nt: TGTGCCAGCAGACCCCCAGGGGGCTACGAGCAGTACTTC
cdr3_aa: CASRPPGGYEQYF
j_call: TRBJ2-7
clone_size: .
d_call: TRBD1
v_call: TRBV6-5
cdr3_length: 13

cdr3_nt: TGTGCCAGCAGCCGACAGCCAGATACGCAGTATTTT
cdr3_aa: CASSRQPDTQYF
j_call: TRBJ2-3
clone_size: .
d_call: .
v_call: TRBV11-2
cdr3_length: 12

cdr3_nt: TGTGCCAGCAGTTTATGGAGGGGTACCACAGATACGCAGTATTTT
cdr3_aa: CASSLWRGTTDTQYF
j_call: TRBJ2-3
clone_size: once
d_call: .
v_call: TRBV28
cdr3_length: 15

cdr3_nt: TGTGCCAGCAGCTTTCCCCCCGGGACTAGAATCCCTAGAGACTTC
cdr3_aa: CASSFPPGTRIPRDF
j_call: TRBJ2-5
clone_size: many
d_call: TRBD2
v_call: TRBV7-8
cdr3_length: 15

cdr3_nt: TGTGCCAGCAGCTCGGGACTAGCGGGAGGGCCCCAAGAGACCCAGTACTTC
cdr3_aa: CASSSGLAGGPQETQYF
j_call: TRBJ2-5
clone_size: .
d_call: TRBD2
v_call: TRBV7-7
cdr3_length: 17

cdr3_nt: TGTGCCAGCAGTTCGGGACTAGCGGGACCACCGCCGGGGGAGCAGTACTTC
cdr3_aa: CASSSGLAGPPPGEQYF
j_call: TRBJ2-7
clone_size: .
d_call: TRBD2
v_call: TRBV5-4
cdr3_length: 17

cdr3_nt: TGTGCCAGCTCACCGCCGGGACATACTATCACAGATACGCAGTATTTT
cdr3_aa: CASSPPGHTITDTQYF
j_call: TRBJ2-3
clone_size: once
d_call: .
v_call: TRBV18
cdr3_length: 16

cdr3_nt: TGTGCCATCAGTGAGTGGGGACAGGGGGCGACTAATGAAAAACTGTTTTTT
cdr3_aa: CAISEWGQGATNEKLFF
j_call: TRBJ1-4
clone_size: .
d_call: TRBD1
v_call: TRBV10-3
cdr3_length: 17

cdr3_nt: TGCGCCAGCAGCGTTGACAGGGATGGGGCCAACGTCCTGACTTTC
cdr3_aa: CASSVDRDGANVLTF
j_call: TRBJ2-6
clone_size: .
d_call: TRBD1
v_call: TRBV5-1
cdr3_length: 15

cdr3_nt: TGTGCCAGCAGTTTAAAGGGGACAGGGCCGGAGACCCAGTACTTC
cdr3_aa: CASSLKGTGPETQYF
j_call: TRBJ2-5
clone_size: .
d_call: TRBD1
v_call: TRBV27
cdr3_length: 15

cdr3_nt: TGTGCCAGCAGCACGCAGGGTGCTCCCGCTAACTATGGCTACACCTTC
cdr3_aa: CASSTQGAPANYGYTF
j_call: TRBJ1-2
clone_size: .
d_call: .
v_call: TRBV5-5
cdr3_length: 16